One and the same sample provided the 19 T cell receptor beta chains below, sequenced in a study of blood T cell repertoires in COVID-19. Produced via immunoSEQ multiplex PCR; TCRdb's table is partial and in-frame only. The table shows around 270,000 clones, with 80% to 90% occurring only once. Source material: peripheral blood. The receptors here all came from a man aged 35 to 55 with acute or convalescent COVID-19.

The chain recombines TRBV14 with TRBJ2-2; TRBD1 agrees at 7 bases. Germline V CDR1 and CDR2: SGHDN, FVKESK. Trimming removed 0 bases from V and 3 bases from J; junction bases left unmatched: 13. The CDR3 covers 19 residues. CDR3 nucleotide sequence: TGTGCCAGCAGCCAAGAAGGCGGGTGGAGACAGGGTGACACCGGGGAGCTGTTTTTT. Protein sequence: CASSQEGGWRQGDTGELFF.

This chain joins TRBV7-6 and TRBJ2-7, with 9 bases identical to TRBD2. CDR3 length equals 15 residues. The V gene end was trimmed by 3 bases and the J gene end by 3 bases; junction bases not matched to a gene: 6. The germline CDR1 and CDR2 sequences are SGHVS and FNYEAQ. The CDR3 loop is CASSLRLAVNYEQYF. The CDR3, as DNA: TGTGCCAGCAGCTTGCGACTAGCGGTGAACTACGAGCAGTACTTC. Based on the CDR3 plus reference TRBV7-6 and TRBJ2-7, the full variable domain is GAGVSQSPRYKVTKRGQDVALRCDPISGHVSLYWYRQALGQGPEFLTYFNYEAQQDKSGLPNDRFSAERPEGSISTLTIQRTEQRDSAMYRCASSLRLAVNYEQYFGPGTRLTVT.

The rearrangement joins TRBV5-6 to TRBJ2-7; a weak D match, TRBD2 (5 bases). The CDR3 length is 15 residues. Germline loops: CDR1 SGHDT, CDR2 YYEEEE. V gave up 3 bases and J gave up 9 bases, with 22 bases separating them. The CDR3 nucleotides read TGTGCCAGCAGCTCCGACACTATGGAATTTCGGGGGCAGTACTTC. Protein sequence: CASSSDTMEFRGQYF.

The chain employs TRBV30 and TRBJ2-7; 8 nucleotides align to TRBD2. The junction had 5 bases not matched to a gene; V was cut back by 2 bases and J by 2 bases. Germline V gives CDR1 GTSNPN, CDR2 SVGIG (reference sequence). The CDR3 loop spans 14 amino acids. In DNA, the CDR3 is TGTGCCTGGAGTTTAGGCGGGGGGCCCTACGAGCAGTACTTC. It yields the protein CAWSLGGGPYEQYF.

The chain links TRBV6-5 to TRBJ2-7; possible D gene TRBD2, 7 bases. This CDR3 has 15 amino acids. The germline V gene encodes CDR1 MNHEY and CDR2 SVGAGI. Trimming pared 6 bases from V and 4 bases from J, leaving 19 bases between. The CDR3 region has the DNA TGTGCCAGCAGCCTTTCGTGGAGGGGGGGATACGAGCAGTACTTC. This encodes CASSLSWRGGYEQYF.

The CDR3 protein is CAWSGQGIYNSPLHF. The DNA of the CDR3 is TGTGCCTGGAGTGGGCAGGGGATTTATAATTCACCCCTCCACTTT. The chain combines TRBV30 with TRBJ1-6, with D tentatively TRBD1 (6 bases). The CDR3 is 15 amino acids. Germline values: CDR1 GTSNPN, CDR2 SVGIG (reference sequence). Trimming left V 1 base short and J 4 bases short, with 11 bases between.

This clone was picked up one time. The V call is TRBV10-3, the J call TRBJ1-3; D might be TRBD1 (5 bases). Germline V gene lookup returns CDR1 ENHRY and CDR2 SYGVKD. This CDR3 is built from 15 residues. V dropped 5 bases and J dropped 2 bases, with 13 bases sitting between them. In DNA, the CDR3 is TGTGCCATCAGTCAATTTGACAGTGCTGGAAACACCATATATTTT. It yields the protein CAISQFDSAGNTIYF.

The rearrangement uses TRBV3-1 (or the pseudogene TRBV3-2) and TRBJ2-1; D is ambiguous. This CDR3 spans 13 amino acids. Trimming shortened V by 2 bases and J by 6 bases, and 8 bases separated the two germline ends. Germline V gives CDR1 LGHDT, CDR2 YNNKEL (reference sequence). The CDR3 spells CASSQTPPNEQFF. The CDR3 DNA is TGTGCCAGCAGCCAAACTCCCCCCAATGAGCAGTTCTTC.

This clone has just one count. This sequence joins TRBV7-2 and TRBJ1-3, with 7 bases that match TRBD1. V trimming: 5 bases; J trimming: 7 bases; junction bases outside the gene matches: 14. The CDR3 runs to 16 residues. Per the germline V gene, CDR1 is SGHTA and CDR2 is FQGNSA. CDR3 DNA: TGTGCCAGCAGCCTACAGGGGTCGCCCGGACAGAACACCATATATTTT. This codes for CASSLQGSPGQNTIYF.

V and J are TRBV5-5 and TRBJ2-7; 8 bases align to TRBD1. Unmatched junction bases numbered 7, after V lost 4 bases and J lost 4 bases. Germline V lookup: CDR1 SGHKS, CDR2 YYEKEE (reference sequence). The CDR3 has 14 amino acids. The CDR3 is CASSLRDRLYEQYF. In nucleotides, the CDR3 is TGTGCCAGCAGCCTCCGGGACAGGCTATACGAGCAGTACTTC.

The V gene is TRBV9, the J gene TRBJ2-1; TRBD2 matches at 11 bases. V lost 2 bases to trimming and J lost 2 bases; unmatched junction nucleotides: 3. The CDR3 covers 16 residues. Germline loops: CDR1 SGDLS, CDR2 YYNGEE. The CDR3 nucleotides are TGTGCCAGCAGCGTTACTAGCGGGGGAACCTACAATGAGCAGTTCTTC. Translated, it gives CASSVTSGGTYNEQFF.

The V call is TRBV24-1, the J call TRBJ2-5; D perhaps matches TRBD2 (5 bases). Germline loops: CDR1 KGHDR, CDR2 SFDVKD. The CDR3 consists of 16 residues. With 5 bases removed from V and 2 bases from J, the gap between germline ends came to 17 bases. The CDR3 DNA sequence: TGTGCCACCAGTGGCGGCAACCGCCGGGAACAAGAGACCCAGTACTTC. Its protein is CATSGGNRREQETQYF.

This chain links TRBV15 with TRBJ2-1; 8 bases map to TRBD2. Per germline, CDR1 LNHNV and CDR2 YYDKDF (reference sequence). The CDR3 spans 14 residues. V was clipped by 3 bases and J by 8 bases; unmatched bases: 6. The CDR3 is CATSSGGAIDEQFF. The CDR3 nucleotides read TGTGCCACCAGCAGCGGGGGGGCCATCGATGAGCAGTTCTTC.

The chain has TRBV10-3 and TRBJ1-2, with 9 bases fitting TRBD1. The CDR3 has 17 amino acids. CDR1 and CDR2 from the germline V gene are ENHRY and SYGVKD. V was pared by 2 bases and J by 4 bases, with 11 bases of the junction left unmatched. Written as DNA, the CDR3 is TGTGCCATCAGTGAGGGACAGGGGAAGGGGTATTTCTATGGCTACACCTTC. Translating gives CAISEGQGKGYFYGYTF.

Written as DNA, the CDR3 is TGTGCCAGCAGTGGAGAAAGGCAGTTCTTC. It encodes CASSGERQFF. This sequence joins TRBV2 and TRBJ2-1; D gene uncertain. The germline V gene has CDR1 SNHLY and CDR2 FYNNEI. CDR3 size: 10 residues. The V and J ends lost 4 bases and 12 bases respectively, with 7 bases between them.

The chain is built from TRBV5-1 and TRBJ2-1; TRBD1 matches at 7 bases. CDR3 length equals 15 residues. Germline V CDR1 and CDR2: SGHRS, YFSETQ. V trimming: 0 bases; J trimming: 6 bases; junction bases outside the gene matches: 6. The CDR3 region has the DNA TGCGCCAGCAGCTTGGCCGGGACAGCGCTCAATGAGCAGTTCTTC. Translating gives CASSLAGTALNEQFF.

J is TRBJ2-1 and V is TRBV6-5; 10 nucleotides line up with TRBD1. The V segment lost 6 bases and the J segment 7 bases; nucleotides outside the gene matches: 9. CDR1 is MNHEY and CDR2 is SVGAGI in the germline V gene. The CDR3 has 15 amino acids. The CDR3 sequence: CASSHDRGRWNEQFF. CDR3 in DNA: TGTGCCAGCAGCCACGACAGGGGGCGGTGGAATGAGCAGTTCTTC.

The chain recombines TRBV6-5 with TRBJ1-2; 10 bases map to TRBD1. The germline gives CDR1 MNHEY, CDR2 SVGAGI. The CDR3 totals 14 residues. Trimming removed 6 bases from V and 4 bases from J; junction bases left unmatched: 5. For the CDR3, the DNA is TGTGCCAGCAGACTCAGACAGGGGGCCTATGGCTACACCTTC. Translated: CASRLRQGAYGYTF.

This rearrangement joins TRBV5-4 to TRBJ2-7; TRBD2 is a possible D gene (5 bases). The CDR3 runs 13 residues. Germline values: CDR1 SGHNT, CDR2 YYREEE (reference sequence). Trimming left V 4 bases short and J 2 bases short, with 10 bases between. Here the CDR3 DNA reads TGTGCCAGCAGCGTGGACGGGACCTACGAGCAGTACTTC. Amino acid sequence: CASSVDGTYEQYF.